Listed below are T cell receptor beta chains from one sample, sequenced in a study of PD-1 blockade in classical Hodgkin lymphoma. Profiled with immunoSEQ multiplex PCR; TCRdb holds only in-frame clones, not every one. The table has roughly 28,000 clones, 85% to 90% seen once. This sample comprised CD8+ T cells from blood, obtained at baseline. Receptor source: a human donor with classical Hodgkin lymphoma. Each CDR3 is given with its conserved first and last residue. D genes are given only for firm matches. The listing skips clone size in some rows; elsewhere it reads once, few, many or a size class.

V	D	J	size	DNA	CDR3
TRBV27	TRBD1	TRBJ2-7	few	TGTGCCAGCAGTTGGACAGGAAGCTACGAGCAGTACTTC	CASSWTGSYEQYF
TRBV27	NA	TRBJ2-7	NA	TGTGCCAGCAGGTCAGGGACGCTCAGCGCCTACGAGCAGTACTTC	CASRSGTLSAYEQYF
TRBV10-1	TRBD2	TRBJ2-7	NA	TGCGCCAGCAGTGAGCGACTAGCAACCCACGAGCAGTACTTC	CASSERLATHEQYF
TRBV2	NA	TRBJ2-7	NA	TGTGCCAGCAGTGAGTACCCATCGAGCTCCTACGAGCAGTACTTC	CASSEYPSSSYEQYF
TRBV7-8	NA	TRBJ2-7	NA	TGTGCCAGCAGCTTAGAGGCTGCGACCTATTACGAGCAGTACTTC	CASSLEAATYYEQYF
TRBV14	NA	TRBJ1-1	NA	TGTGCCAGCAGCCAATCTTGGACTGAAGCTTTCTTT	CASSQSWTEAFF
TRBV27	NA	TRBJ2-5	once	TGTGCCAGCAGTCTGGGGACAACCGAGGGGGAGACCCAGTACTTC	CASSLGTTEGETQYF
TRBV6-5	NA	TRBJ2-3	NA	TGTGCCAGCAGTTACTCGGGGGGGCTGGGGGATACGCAGTATTTT	CASSYSGGLGDTQYF
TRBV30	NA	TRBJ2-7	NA	TGTGCCTGGAGTTGGGGGGTGGGCGAGCAGTACTTC	CAWSWGVGEQYF
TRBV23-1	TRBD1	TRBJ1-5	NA	TGCGCCAGCAGTCAAGGGCGAAGACAGGGGTTTGGGGATCAGCCCCAGCATTTT	CASSQGRRQGFGDQPQHF
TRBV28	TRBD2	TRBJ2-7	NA	TGTGCCAGCAGGTATCACGGGACTAGCGGGAGGGCCAACGAGCAGTACTTC	CASRYHGTSGRANEQYF
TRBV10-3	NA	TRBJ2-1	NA	TGTGCCATCAGTGAGTCCCTCAGGGGGAGGATCTACAATGAGCAGTTCTTC	CAISESLRGRIYNEQFF
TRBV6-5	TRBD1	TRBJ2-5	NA	TGTGCCAGCAGGCGACAGGGAACGGGGACCCAGTACTTC	CASRRQGTGTQYF
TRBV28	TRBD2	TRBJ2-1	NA	TGTGCCAGCAGTTTATTGGTAGCGGGACTCAATGAGCAGTTCTTC	CASSLLVAGLNEQFF
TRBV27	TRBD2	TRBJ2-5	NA	TGTGCCAGCAGCCCTGGACTAGCTGGAGTCGACCAGTACTTC	CASSPGLAGVDQYF
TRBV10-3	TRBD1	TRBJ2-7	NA	TGTGCCATCAGTGCAGACAGGGGGCCATCCTACGAGCAGTACTTC	CAISADRGPSYEQYF
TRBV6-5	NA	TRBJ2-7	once	TGTGCCAGCAGTTACTCGCGTGAAGCGATGTCCTACGAGCAGTACTTC	CASSYSREAMSYEQYF
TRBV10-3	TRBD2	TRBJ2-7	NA	TGTGCCATCAGGGCAGCGGGGGAAATCTACGAGCAGTACTTC	CAIRAAGEIYEQYF
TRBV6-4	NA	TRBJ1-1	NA	TGTGCCAGCAGTGACAGAGGGAACACTGAAGCTTTCTTT	CASSDRGNTEAFF
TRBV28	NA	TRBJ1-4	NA	TGTGCCAGCAGTTTATTAGTCCCTGGTGGGACTAATGAAAAACTGTTTTTT	CASSLLVPGGTNEKLFF
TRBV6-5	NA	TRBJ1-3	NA	TGTGCCAGCAGTTCTAGCCCACTAAACACCATATATTTT	CASSSSPLNTIYF
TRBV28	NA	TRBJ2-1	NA	TGTGCCAGCAGTCCCTCCGGAAAGCAGTTCTTC	CASSPSGKQFF
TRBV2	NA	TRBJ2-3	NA	TGTGCCAGCAAAGACCCGGTCTTCGGTGGCACAGATACGCAGTATTTT	CASKDPVFGGTDTQYF
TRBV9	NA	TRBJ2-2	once	TGTGCCAGCAGCGCAGGAGCGGGGGAGCTGTTTTTT	CASSAGAGELFF
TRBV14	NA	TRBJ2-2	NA	TGTGCCAGCAGCCAAGTTCCTTACCCCGGGGAGCTGTTTTTT	CASSQVPYPGELFF
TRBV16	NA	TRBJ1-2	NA	TGTGCCAGCAGCGAAGGGGAGTGGGGCTACACCTTC	CASSEGEWGYTF
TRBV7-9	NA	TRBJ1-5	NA	TGTGCCTCCCAGGGGAAGGGGGGGCATCAGCCCCAGCATTTT	CASQGKGGHQPQHF
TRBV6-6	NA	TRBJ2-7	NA	TGTGCCACGGGGGAAATGTACGAGCAGTACTTC	CATGEMYEQYF
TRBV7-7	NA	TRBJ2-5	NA	TGTGCTAGCAGCTTAGTCGTTGGTCGGACCCAGTACTTC	CASSLVVGRTQYF
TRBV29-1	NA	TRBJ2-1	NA	TGCAGCGTTCGTCGGGAGAACCCCTACAATGAGCAGTTCTTC	CSVRRENPYNEQFF
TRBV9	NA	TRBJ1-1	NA	TGTGCCAGCAGCGTGAAGGGGAACACTGAAGCTTTCTTT	CASSVKGNTEAFF
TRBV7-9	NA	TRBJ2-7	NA	TGTGCCAGCAGCTTAGGGGCCAACGAGCAGTACTTC	CASSLGANEQYF
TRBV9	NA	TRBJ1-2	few	TGTGCCAGCAGCGTAGCGGGGGGTAACTATGGCTACACCTTC	CASSVAGGNYGYTF
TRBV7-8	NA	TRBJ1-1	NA	TGTGCCAGCAGCTTATTCCGGGGACCTGAAGCTTTCTTT	CASSLFRGPEAFF
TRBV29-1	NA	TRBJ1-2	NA	TGCAGCGTGTCATCCGGACCGGGGGGTGGGTATGGCTACACCTTC	CSVSSGPGGGYGYTF
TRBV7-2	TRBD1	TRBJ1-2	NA	TGTGCCAGCAGCTTAGCTTATGACAGGGGATTCTATGGCTACACCTTC	CASSLAYDRGFYGYTF
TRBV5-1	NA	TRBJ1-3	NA	TGCGCCAGCAGCTTGACCCCGACGGTACTCTCTGGAAACACCATATATTTT	CASSLTPTVLSGNTIYF
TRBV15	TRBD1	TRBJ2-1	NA	TGTGCCACCAGCAGAGATCGGAGGACAGGGCCCCGCTATGAGCAGTTCTTC	CATSRDRRTGPRYEQFF
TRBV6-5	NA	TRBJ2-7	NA	TGTGCCAGCAGTCCTAAATACAGGCCAGCCTACGAGCAGTACTTC	CASSPKYRPAYEQYF
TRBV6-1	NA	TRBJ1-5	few	TGTGCCAGCAGTGACAGGGCTCAGCCCCAGCATTTT	CASSDRAQPQHF
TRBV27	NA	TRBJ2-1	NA	TGTGCCAGCAGCATCCTAAAGCGGCGGAGCTCCTACAATGAGCAGTTCTTC	CASSILKRRSSYNEQFF
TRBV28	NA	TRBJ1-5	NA	TGTGCCAGCAGTTTATACAGGAATAGCAATCAGCCCCAGCATTTT	CASSLYRNSNQPQHF
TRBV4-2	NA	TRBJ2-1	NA	TGTGCCAGCAGCCAAGAAGGAAGCGGACGATACAATGAGCAGTTCTTC	CASSQEGSGRYNEQFF
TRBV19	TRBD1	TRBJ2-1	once	TGTGCCAGTAGTATAGTGACAGGGGGCGCGTCCTACAATGAGCAGTTCTTC	CASSIVTGGASYNEQFF
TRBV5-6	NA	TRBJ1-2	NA	TGTGCCAGCAGCTTGGGCGCCCTATTGGCGGGCTACACCTTC	CASSLGALLAGYTF
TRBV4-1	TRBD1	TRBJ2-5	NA	TGCGCCAGCAGCCAAGAAAGCATTGGACAGGGGGCTTGGGAGACCCAGTACTTC	CASSQESIGQGAWETQYF
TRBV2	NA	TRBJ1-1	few	TGTGCCGGCCTTTCGAACACTGAAGCTTTCTTT	CAGLSNTEAFF
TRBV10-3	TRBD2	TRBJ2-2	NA	TGTGCCATCCGCCCAAGCGGGAGGGCCGTCGGGGAGCTGTTTTTT	CAIRPSGRAVGELFF
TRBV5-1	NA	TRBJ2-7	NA	TGCGCCAGCAGCCATGGGGACCGCTACGAGCAGTACTTC	CASSHGDRYEQYF
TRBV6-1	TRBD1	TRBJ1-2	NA	TGTGCCAGCAGTGAACCCGACGGGACAGCCTATACATTGGGCTACACCTTC	CASSEPDGTAYTLGYTF
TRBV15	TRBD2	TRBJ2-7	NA	TGTGCCACCAGCAGAGATAAGAATTTAGGGACTAGCGACTCCTACGAGCAGTACTTC	CATSRDKNLGTSDSYEQYF
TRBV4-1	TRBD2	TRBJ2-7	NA	TGCGCCAGCAGCCAGGGGAGGGCCTACGAGCAGTACTTC	CASSQGRAYEQYF
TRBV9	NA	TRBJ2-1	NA	TGTGCCAGCAGCACAAGCGGATTTAGCTCCTACAATGAGCAGTTCTTC	CASSTSGFSSYNEQFF
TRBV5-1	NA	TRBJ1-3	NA	TGCGCCAGCAGCGACCTCACTGGAAACACCATATATTTT	CASSDLTGNTIYF
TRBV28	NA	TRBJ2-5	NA	TGTGCCAGCAGTTTATACGATTTAGGGGACCGGACCCAGTACTTC	CASSLYDLGDRTQYF
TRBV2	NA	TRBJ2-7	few	TGTGCCACTCAGGGTCTCCTTGGGGTGTACTTC	CATQGLLGVYF
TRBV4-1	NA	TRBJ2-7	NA	TGCGCCAGCAGCCAAGACAAGGGGTTTAACTACGAGCAGTACTTC	CASSQDKGFNYEQYF
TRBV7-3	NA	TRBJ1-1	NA	TGTGCCAGCAGCTTAAGAGGGGGAGAGAACACTGAAGCTTTCTTT	CASSLRGGENTEAFF